This is a list of T cell receptor beta chains from one sample in a study of T cell changes during pregnancy in multiple sclerosis. The repertoire was sequenced with immunoSEQ multiplex PCR; TCRdb's copy has only in-frame clones and lacks some. This sample has roughly 60,000 clones, with roughly 91% found just once. Sequenced material: peripheral blood, taken in the second trimester of pregnancy. Receptors originate from a female donor in good health, enrolled as a control in a pregnancy study. CDR3s include the opening cysteine and the closing phenylalanine or tryptophan. D genes are given only for firm matches. Expanded clones are given a class, and other clones once, few, many or no size at all.

clone_size	v_call	d_call	j_call	cdr3_nt	cdr3_aa
NA	TRBV2	NA	TRBJ2-7	TGTGCCAGCAGCGGCTCCTACGAGCAGTACTTC	CASSGSYEQYF
once	TRBV5-1	TRBD2	TRBJ2-3	TGCGCCAGCAGCTCAGCGGGGGTTGGGACAGATACGCAGTATTTT	CASSSAGVGTDTQYF
NA	TRBV25-1	TRBD1	TRBJ2-1	TGTGCCAGCAGTGAACCGGGACAGAGCCTCAATGAGCAGTTCTTC	CASSEPGQSLNEQFF
NA	TRBV5-1	TRBD2	TRBJ2-2	TGCGCCAGCACCCGGTCTAGCGGGGGGACGAACACCGGGGAGCTGTTTTTT	CASTRSSGGTNTGELFF
few	TRBV5-5	TRBD1	TRBJ1-3	TGTGCCAGCAGCAATGGACAGGGCCCTGGAAACACCATATATTTT	CASSNGQGPGNTIYF
NA	TRBV6-6	NA	TRBJ2-5	TGTGCCAGCACTTGGGCGCGCCGGGAGACCCAGTACTTC	CASTWARRETQYF
NA	TRBV5-8	TRBD1	TRBJ2-7	TGTGCCAGCAGCTCGGACAGGCAGTTTCTCTACGAGCAGTACTTC	CASSSDRQFLYEQYF
NA	TRBV7-8	TRBD2	TRBJ2-1	TGTGCCAGCAGCCTGACTAGCGGGACGGGGAATGAGCAGTTCTTC	CASSLTSGTGNEQFF
NA	TRBV30	NA	TRBJ2-5	TGTGCCTGGACTCCGGGGTCAGAGACCCAGTACTTC	CAWTPGSETQYF
NA	TRBV5-5	TRBD1	TRBJ2-5	TGTGCCAGCAGCTTTACAGGGGAAGAGACCCAGTACTTC	CASSFTGEETQYF